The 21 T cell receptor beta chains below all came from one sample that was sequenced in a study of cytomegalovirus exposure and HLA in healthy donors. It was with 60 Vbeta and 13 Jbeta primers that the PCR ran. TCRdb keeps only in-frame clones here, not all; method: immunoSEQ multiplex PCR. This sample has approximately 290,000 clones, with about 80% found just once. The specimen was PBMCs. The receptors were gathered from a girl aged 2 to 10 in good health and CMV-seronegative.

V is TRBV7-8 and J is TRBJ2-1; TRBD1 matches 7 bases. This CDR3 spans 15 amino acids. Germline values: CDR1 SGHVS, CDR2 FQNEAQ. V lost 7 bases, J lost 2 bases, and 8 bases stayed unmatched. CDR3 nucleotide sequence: TGTGCCAGCAACCTGAAGGGGGCCCCCTACAATGAGCAGTTCTTC. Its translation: CASNLKGAPYNEQFF.

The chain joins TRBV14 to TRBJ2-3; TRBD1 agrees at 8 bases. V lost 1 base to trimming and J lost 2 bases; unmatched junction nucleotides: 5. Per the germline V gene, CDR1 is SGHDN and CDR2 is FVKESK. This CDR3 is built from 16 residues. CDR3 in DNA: TGTGCCAGCAGCCAAGTCCCGGGACAGGCCACAGATACGCAGTATTTT. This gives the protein CASSQVPGQATDTQYF.

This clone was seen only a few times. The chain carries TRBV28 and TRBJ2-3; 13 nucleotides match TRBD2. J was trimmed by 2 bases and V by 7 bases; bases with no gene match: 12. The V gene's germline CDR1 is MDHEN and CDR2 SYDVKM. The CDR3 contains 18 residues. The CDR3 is CASTAGKTSGGSTDTQYF. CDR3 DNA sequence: TGTGCCAGCACCGCGGGGAAGACTAGCGGGGGGTCCACAGATACGCAGTATTTT. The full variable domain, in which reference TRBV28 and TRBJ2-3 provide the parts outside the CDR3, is DVKVTQSSRYLVKRTGEKVFLECVQDMDHENMFWYRQDPGLGLRLIYFSYDVKMKEKGDIPEGYSVSREKKERFSLILESASTNQTSMYLCASTAGKTSGGSTDTQYFGPGTRLTVL.

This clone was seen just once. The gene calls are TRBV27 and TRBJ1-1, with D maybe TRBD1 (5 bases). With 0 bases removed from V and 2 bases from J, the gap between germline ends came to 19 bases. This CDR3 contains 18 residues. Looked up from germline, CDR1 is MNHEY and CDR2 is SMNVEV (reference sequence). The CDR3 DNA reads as TGTGCCAGCAGTTTATCGGGGTTAGGCAGGGAGGGAAACACTGAAGCTTTCTTT. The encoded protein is CASSLSGLGREGNTEAFF.

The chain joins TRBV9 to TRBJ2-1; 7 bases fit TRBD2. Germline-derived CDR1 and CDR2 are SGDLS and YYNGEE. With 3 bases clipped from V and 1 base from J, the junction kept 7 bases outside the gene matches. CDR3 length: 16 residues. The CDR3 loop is CASSAKRDGSYNEQFF. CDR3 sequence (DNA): TGTGCCAGCAGCGCTAAGCGGGACGGATCCTACAATGAGCAGTTCTTC.

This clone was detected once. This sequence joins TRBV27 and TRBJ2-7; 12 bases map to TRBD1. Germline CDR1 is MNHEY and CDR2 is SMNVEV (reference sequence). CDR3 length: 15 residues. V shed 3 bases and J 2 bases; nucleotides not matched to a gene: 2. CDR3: CASSFGTGGAYEQYF. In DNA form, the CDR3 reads TGTGCCAGCAGTTTTGGGACAGGGGGCGCCTACGAGCAGTACTTC.

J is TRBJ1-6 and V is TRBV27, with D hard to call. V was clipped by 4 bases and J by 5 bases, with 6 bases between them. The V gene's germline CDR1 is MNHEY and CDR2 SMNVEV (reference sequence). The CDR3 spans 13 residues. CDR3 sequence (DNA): TGTGCCAGCAGTTGGTCAGATAATTCACCCCTCCACTTT. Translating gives CASSWSDNSPLHF.

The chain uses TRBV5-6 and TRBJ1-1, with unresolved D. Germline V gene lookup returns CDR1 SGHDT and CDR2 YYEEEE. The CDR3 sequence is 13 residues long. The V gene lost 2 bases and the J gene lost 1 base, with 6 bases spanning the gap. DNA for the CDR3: TGTGCCAGCAGCTTAGGAGGGAACACTGAAGCTTTCTTT. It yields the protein CASSLGGNTEAFF.

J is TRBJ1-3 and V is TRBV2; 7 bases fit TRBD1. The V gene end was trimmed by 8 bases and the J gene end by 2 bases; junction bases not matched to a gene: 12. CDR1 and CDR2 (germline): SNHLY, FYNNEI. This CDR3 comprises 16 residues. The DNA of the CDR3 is TGTGCCAGCGGCCGCCTAGGGGGCGTCACTGGAAACACCATATATTTT. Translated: CASGRLGGVTGNTIYF.

The CDR3 bases are TGCGCCAGCAGCCAGGGTGGGTGGGCAGATACGCAGTATTTT. Protein: CASSQGGWADTQYF. The rearrangement uses TRBV5-1 and TRBJ2-3, with a possible D match to TRBD1 (5 bases). V was trimmed by 4 bases and J by 4 bases, leaving 13 bases between them. Germline-derived CDR1 and CDR2 are SGHRS and YFSETQ. This CDR3 is built from 14 residues. Using reference TRBV5-1 and TRBJ2-3 for the parts outside the CDR3, the full variable domain is KAGVTQTPRYLIKTRGQQVTLSCSPISGHRSVSWYQQTPGQGLQFLFEYFSETQRNKGNFPGRFSGRQFSNSRSEMNVSTLELGDSALYLCASSQGGWADTQYFGPGTRLTVL.

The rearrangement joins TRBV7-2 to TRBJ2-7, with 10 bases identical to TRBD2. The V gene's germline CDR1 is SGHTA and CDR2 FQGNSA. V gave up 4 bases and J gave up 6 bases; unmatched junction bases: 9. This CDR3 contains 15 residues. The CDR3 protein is CASSSASGGASEQYF. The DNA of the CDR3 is TGTGCCAGCAGCTCGGCGAGCGGGGGGGCCAGCGAGCAGTACTTC.

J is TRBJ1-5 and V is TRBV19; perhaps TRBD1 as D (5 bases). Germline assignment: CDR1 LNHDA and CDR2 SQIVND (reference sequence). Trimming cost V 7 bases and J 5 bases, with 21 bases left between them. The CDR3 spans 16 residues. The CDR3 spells CASTRRGDRADQPQHF. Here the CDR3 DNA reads TGTGCCAGTACCCGCCGGGGGGACCGAGCGGATCAGCCCCAGCATTTT.

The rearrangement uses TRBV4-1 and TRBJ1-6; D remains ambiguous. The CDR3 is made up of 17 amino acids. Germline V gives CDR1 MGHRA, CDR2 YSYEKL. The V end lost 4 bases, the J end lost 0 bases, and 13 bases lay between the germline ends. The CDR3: CASSLQAVSSYNSPLHF. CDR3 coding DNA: TGCGCCAGCAGCCTGCAGGCAGTCAGCTCCTATAATTCACCCCTCCACTTT.

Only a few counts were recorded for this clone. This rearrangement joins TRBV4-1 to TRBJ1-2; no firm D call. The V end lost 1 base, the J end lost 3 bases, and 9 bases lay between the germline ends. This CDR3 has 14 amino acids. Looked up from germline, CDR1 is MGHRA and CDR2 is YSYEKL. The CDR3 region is CASSQVSSDYGYTF. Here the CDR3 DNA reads TGCGCCAGCAGCCAAGTAAGCTCTGACTATGGCTACACCTTC.

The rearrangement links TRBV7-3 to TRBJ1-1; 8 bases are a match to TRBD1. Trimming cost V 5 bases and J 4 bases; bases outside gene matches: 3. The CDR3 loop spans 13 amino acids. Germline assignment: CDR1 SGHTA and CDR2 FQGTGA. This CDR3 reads CASSIGQGTEAFF. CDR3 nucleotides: TGTGCCAGCAGCATAGGACAGGGCACTGAAGCTTTCTTT.

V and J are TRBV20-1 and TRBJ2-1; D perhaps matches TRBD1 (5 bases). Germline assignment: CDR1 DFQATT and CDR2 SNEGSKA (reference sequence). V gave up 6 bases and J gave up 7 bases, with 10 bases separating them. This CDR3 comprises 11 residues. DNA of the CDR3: TGCAGTGCCGTAAACAGGAATGAGCAGTTCTTC. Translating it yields CSAVNRNEQFF.

CDR3 bases: TGTGCCAGCAGCTTGATCTGGGGCTTAATTAGTGTCTACCTCACGGATACGCAGTATTTT. Translated, it gives CASSLIWGLISVYLTDTQYF. The chain joins TRBV11-3 to TRBJ2-3; TRBD1 is a possible D gene (5 bases). CDR3 length equals 20 residues. In germline, CDR1 is SGHNT, CDR2 YENEEA. Deletions cut 3 bases from V and 6 bases from J, with 31 bases between.

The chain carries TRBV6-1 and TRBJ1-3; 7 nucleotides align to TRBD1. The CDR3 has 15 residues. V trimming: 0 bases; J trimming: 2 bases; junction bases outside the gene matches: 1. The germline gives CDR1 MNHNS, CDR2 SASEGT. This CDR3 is CASSEAQGAGNTIYF. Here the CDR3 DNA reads TGTGCCAGCAGTGAAGCTCAGGGGGCTGGAAACACCATATATTTT.

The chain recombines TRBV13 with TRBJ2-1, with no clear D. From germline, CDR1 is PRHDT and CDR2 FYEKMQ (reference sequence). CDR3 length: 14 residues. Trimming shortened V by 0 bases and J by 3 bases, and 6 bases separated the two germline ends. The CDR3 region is CASSLGPSYNEQFF. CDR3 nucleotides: TGTGCCAGCAGCTTAGGGCCGAGCTACAATGAGCAGTTCTTC.

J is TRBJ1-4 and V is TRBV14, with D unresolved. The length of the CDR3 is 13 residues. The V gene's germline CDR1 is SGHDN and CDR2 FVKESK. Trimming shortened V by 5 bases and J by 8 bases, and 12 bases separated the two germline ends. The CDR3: CASSSERAEKLFF. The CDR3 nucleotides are TGTGCCAGCAGCTCAGAGAGGGCGGAAAAACTGTTTTTT.

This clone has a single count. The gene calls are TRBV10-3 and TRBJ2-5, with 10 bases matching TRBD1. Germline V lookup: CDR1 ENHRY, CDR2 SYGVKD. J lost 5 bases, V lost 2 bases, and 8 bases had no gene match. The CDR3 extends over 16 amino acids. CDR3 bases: TGTGCCATCAGTGAGCCGGGACAGGGGCGGGGGGAGACCCAGTACTTC. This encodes CAISEPGQGRGETQYF.